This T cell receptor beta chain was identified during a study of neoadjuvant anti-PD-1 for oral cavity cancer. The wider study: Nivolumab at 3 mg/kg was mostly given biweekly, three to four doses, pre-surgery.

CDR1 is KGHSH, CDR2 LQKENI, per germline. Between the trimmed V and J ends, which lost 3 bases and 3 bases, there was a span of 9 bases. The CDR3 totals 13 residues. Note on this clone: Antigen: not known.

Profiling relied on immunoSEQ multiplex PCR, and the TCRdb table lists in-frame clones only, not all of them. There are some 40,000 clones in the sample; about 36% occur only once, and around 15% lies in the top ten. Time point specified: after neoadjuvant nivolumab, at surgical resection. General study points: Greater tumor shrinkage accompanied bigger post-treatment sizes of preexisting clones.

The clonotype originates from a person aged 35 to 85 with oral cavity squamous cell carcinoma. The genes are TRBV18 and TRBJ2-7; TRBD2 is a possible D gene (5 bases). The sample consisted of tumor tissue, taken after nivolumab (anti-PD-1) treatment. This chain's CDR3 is CASSPGLDYEQYF. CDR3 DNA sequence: TGTGCCAGCTCACCCGGACTGGACTACGAGCAGTACTTC.